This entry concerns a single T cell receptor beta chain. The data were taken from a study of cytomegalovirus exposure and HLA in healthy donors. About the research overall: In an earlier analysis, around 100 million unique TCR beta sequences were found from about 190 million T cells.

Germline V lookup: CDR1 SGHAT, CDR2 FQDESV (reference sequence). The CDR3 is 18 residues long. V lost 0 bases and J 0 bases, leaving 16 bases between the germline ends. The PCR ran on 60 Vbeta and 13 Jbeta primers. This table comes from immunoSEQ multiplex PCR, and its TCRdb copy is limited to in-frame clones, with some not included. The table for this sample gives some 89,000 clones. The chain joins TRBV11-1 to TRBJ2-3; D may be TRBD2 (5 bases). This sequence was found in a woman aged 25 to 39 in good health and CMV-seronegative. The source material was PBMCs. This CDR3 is CASSLAKVAGPSTDTQYF. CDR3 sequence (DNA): TGTGCCAGCAGCTTAGCCAAGGTGGCGGGCCCTAGCACAGATACGCAGTATTTT.